A selection of T cell receptor beta chains follows, all from one sample in a study of blood T cell repertoires in COVID-19. Assay used: immunoSEQ multiplex PCR; TCRdb lists only in-frame clones, some missing. The sample carries over 200,000 clones, over 70% recorded once. The sample was PBMCs or T cells enriched from blood (not recorded which). The source of these receptors is a woman aged 25 to 45 who had been exposed to COVID-19. CDR3s include the opening cysteine and the closing phenylalanine or tryptophan. D genes are given only for firm matches. Not all rows give a size; the values are once, few, many and, for expanded clones, a class.

- | TRBJ1-5 | TRBV2 | - | CASSDRYNQPQHF | TGTGCCAGCAGTGACAGGTACAATCAGCCCCAGCATTTT
- | TRBJ1-1 | TRBV7-8 | - | CASIGGGTEAFF | TGTGCCAGCATCGGGGGGGGGACTGAAGCTTTCTTT
- | TRBJ2-6 | TRBV19 | - | CASSMVGGSGANVLTF | TGTGCCAGTAGTATGGTTGGGGGGTCCGGGGCCAACGTCCTGACTTTC
- | TRBJ2-7 | TRBV27 | - | CASSFDRVTSSYEQYF | TGTGCCAGCAGTTTCGATCGGGTCACGAGCTCCTACGAGCAGTACTTC
- | TRBJ1-1 | TRBV29-1 | - | CSVEDRLDLTEAFF | TGCAGCGTTGAAGATCGTTTAGATTTAACTGAAGCTTTCTTT
TRBD2 | TRBJ2-7 | TRBV19 | - | CASSMVLAGGPREQYF | TGTGCCAGTAGTATGGTACTAGCGGGAGGGCCCAGGGAGCAGTACTTC
TRBD2 | TRBJ2-7 | TRBV2 | once | CASSGLAGAVYEQYF | TGTGCCAGCAGTGGACTAGCGGGAGCAGTCTACGAGCAGTACTTC
- | TRBJ2-6 | TRBV10-3 | - | CAITPGDTSGANVLTF | TGTGCCATCACTCCGGGAGATACCTCTGGGGCCAACGTCCTGACTTTC
- | TRBJ2-3 | TRBV5-1 | - | CASSLAADTQYF | TGCGCCAGCAGCTTGGCGGCAGATACGCAGTATTTT
TRBD1 | TRBJ1-4 | TRBV30 | - | CALSGDRAGEKLFF | TGTGCCCTAAGCGGTGACAGGGCGGGCGAAAAACTGTTTTTT
- | TRBJ1-5 | TRBV6-5 | once | CASRINPRDQPQHF | TGTGCCAGCAGGATAAACCCGAGAGATCAGCCCCAGCATTTT
TRBD2 | TRBJ2-7 | TRBV6-6 | - | CASSYSGLAGDYEQYF | TGTGCCAGCAGTTACTCGGGACTAGCGGGAGACTACGAGCAGTACTTC
TRBD1 | TRBJ1-6 | TRBV11-2 | - | CASRGQGTANSPLHF | TGTGCCAGCAGGGGACAGGGTACGGCAAATTCACCCCTCCACTTT
- | TRBJ1-1 | TRBV5-6 | - | CASSLGQGRAEAFF | TGTGCCAGCAGCTTGGGGCAGGGTAGGGCTGAAGCTTTCTTT
TRBD2 | TRBJ2-7 | TRBV19 | - | CASSPLGTSGRNEQYF | TGTGCCAGTAGTCCCCTCGGGACTAGCGGGAGGAACGAGCAGTACTTC
TRBD1 | TRBJ2-6 | TRBV5-4 | - | CASSPQTGLLTF | TGTGCCAGCAGCCCCCAGACAGGGCTACTGACTTTC
- | TRBJ2-7 | TRBV12-5 | - | CASGHLVRGIDEQYF | TGTGCTAGTGGTCACTTGGTAAGGGGGATCGACGAGCAGTACTTC
TRBD2 | TRBJ2-1 | TRBV27 | - | CASSLLAGGTFYNEQFF | TGTGCCAGCAGTTTACTAGCGGGAGGGACCTTCTACAATGAGCAGTTCTTC
- | TRBJ2-7 | TRBV6-5 | - | CASSMSRDTYEQYF | TGTGCCAGCAGTATGTCCCGGGACACCTACGAGCAGTACTTC
TRBD1 | TRBJ1-5 | TRBV3-1/TRBV3-2 | - | CASSQIAGTGSQPQHF | TGTGCCAGCAGCCAAATAGCCGGGACAGGGAGTCAGCCCCAGCATTTT
- | TRBJ2-1 | TRBV30 | - | CAWSVRSGNEQFF | TGTGCCTGGAGTGTACGGAGCGGCAATGAGCAGTTCTTC
- | TRBJ1-6 | TRBV21-1 | - | CASPHGLHNSPLHF | TGTGCCAGCCCTCACGGACTCCATAATTCACCCCTCCACTTT
TRBD1 | TRBJ1-2 | TRBV23-1 | - | CAGRTGDGYTF | TGCGCCGGAAGGACAGGGGATGGCTACACCTTC
- | TRBJ2-1 | TRBV19 | - | CASSRSGRQYNEQFF | TGTGCCAGTAGTAGGAGCGGCAGGCAATACAATGAGCAGTTCTTC
TRBD2 | TRBJ2-7 | TRBV9 | - | CASSEGLAYYEQYF | TGTGCCAGCAGCGAGGGACTAGCGTATTACGAGCAGTACTTC
TRBD2 | TRBJ2-5 | TRBV28 | once | CASSFSRGSGKETQYF | TGTGCCAGCAGTTTTAGTCGCGGTAGCGGGAAAGAGACCCAGTACTTC
TRBD2 | TRBJ2-1 | TRBV19 | once | CASSPGTSGSASYNEQFF | TGTGCCAGTAGTCCCGGGACTAGCGGGAGCGCCTCCTACAATGAGCAGTTCTTC
TRBD1 | TRBJ2-5 | TRBV18 | - | CASSPGQGQETQYF | TGTGCCAGCTCACCTGGACAGGGCCAAGAGACCCAGTACTTC
TRBD1 | TRBJ2-2 | TRBV7-9 | - | CASSSRDRATTGELFF | TGTGCCAGCAGCTCCCGGGACAGGGCGACCACCGGGGAGCTGTTTTTT
- | TRBJ1-3 | TRBV29-1 | - | CSVGTIGNTIYF | TGCAGCGTTGGGACTATTGGAAACACCATATATTTT
- | TRBJ2-2 | TRBV11-3 | - | CASSPGGNTGELFF | TGTGCCAGCAGCCCCGGGGGAAACACCGGGGAGCTGTTTTTT
- | TRBJ2-7 | TRBV4-2 | few | CASSQYPSGEQYF | TGTGCCAGCAGCCAATATCCTAGTGGCGAGCAGTACTTC
- | TRBJ1-2 | TRBV4-1 | - | CASSQDQGWGYTF | TGCGCCAGCAGCCAAGACCAGGGCTGGGGCTACACCTTC
TRBD1 | TRBJ2-5 | TRBV5-4 | - | CASSSGTGKKTQYF | TGTGCCAGCAGCTCGGGGACAGGGAAAAAGACCCAGTACTTC
TRBD2 | TRBJ2-2 | TRBV18 | - | CASSPGTSGLTGELFF | TGTGCCAGCTCACCTGGGACTAGCGGACTCACCGGGGAGCTGTTTTTT